This TCR beta chain was sequenced during a study of blood T cell repertoires in COVID-19. The overall study: T cells, B-cell-depleted T cells, or PBMCs provided the cDNA or gDNA that served as material.

Clones were sequenced by immunoSEQ multiplex PCR, and TCRdb holds only the in-frame ones, with some missing. The sample carries a few hundred thousand clones, roughly 89% recorded once. This clone was seen a single time. This CDR3 is 13 amino acids long. Germline trimming cut 2 bases from V and 5 bases from J; bases unmatched to any gene: 3. Germline-derived CDR1 and CDR2 are PRHDT and FYEKMQ (reference sequence). Categorization into cohorts depended on clinical history that participants reported. The source of this sequence is a man aged 18 to 29 with acute COVID-19. V is TRBV13 and J is TRBJ2-7; 7 bases are a match to TRBD1. The sequenced material came from PBMCs or T cells enriched from blood (not recorded which). DNA of the CDR3: TGTGCCAGCAGCTTAAACAGGGGCGACGAGCAGTACTTC. Its translation is CASSLNRGDEQYF.